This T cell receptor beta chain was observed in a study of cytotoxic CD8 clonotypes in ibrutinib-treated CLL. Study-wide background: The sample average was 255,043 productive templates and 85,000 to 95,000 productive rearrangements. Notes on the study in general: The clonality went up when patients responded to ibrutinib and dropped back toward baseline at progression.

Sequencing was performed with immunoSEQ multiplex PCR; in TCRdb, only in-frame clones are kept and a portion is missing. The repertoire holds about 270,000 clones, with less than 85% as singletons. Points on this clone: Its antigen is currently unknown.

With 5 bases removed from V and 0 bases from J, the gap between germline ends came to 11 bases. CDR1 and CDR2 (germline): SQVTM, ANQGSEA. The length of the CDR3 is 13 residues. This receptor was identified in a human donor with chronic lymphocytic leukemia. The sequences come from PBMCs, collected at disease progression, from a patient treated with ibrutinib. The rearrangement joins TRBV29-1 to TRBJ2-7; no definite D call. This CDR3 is CSVLADSSYEQYF. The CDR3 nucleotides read TGCAGCGTTCTGGCGGATAGCTCCTACGAGCAGTACTTC.